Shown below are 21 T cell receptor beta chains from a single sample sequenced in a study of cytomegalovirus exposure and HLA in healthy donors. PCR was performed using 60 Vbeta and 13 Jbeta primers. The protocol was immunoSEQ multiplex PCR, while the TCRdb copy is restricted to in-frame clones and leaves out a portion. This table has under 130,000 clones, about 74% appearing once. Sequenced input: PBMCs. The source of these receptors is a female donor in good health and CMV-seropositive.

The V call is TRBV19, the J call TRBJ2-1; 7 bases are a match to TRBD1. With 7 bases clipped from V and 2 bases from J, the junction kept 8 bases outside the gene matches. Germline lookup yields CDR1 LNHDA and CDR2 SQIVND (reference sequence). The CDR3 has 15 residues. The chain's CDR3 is CASTRQGSAYNEQFF. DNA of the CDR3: TGTGCCAGTACTAGACAGGGTTCCGCCTACAATGAGCAGTTCTTC.

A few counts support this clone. In nucleotides, the CDR3 is TGTGCCAGCAGCTTATCCCCTTGGAGGGCTCGATACGAGCAGTACTTC. Translating it yields CASSLSPWRARYEQYF. V and J are TRBV7-6 and TRBJ2-7; D is possibly TRBD2 (6 bases). Trimming took 2 bases from V and 4 from J, leaving 18 bases between them. The CDR3 covers 16 residues. Germline CDR1 SGHVS, CDR2 FNYEAQ.

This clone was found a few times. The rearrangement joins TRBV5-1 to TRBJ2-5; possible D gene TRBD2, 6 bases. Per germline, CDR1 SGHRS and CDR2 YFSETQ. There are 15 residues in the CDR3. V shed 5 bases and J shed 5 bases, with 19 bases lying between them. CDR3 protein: CASSFEGRGSETQYF. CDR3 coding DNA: TGCGCCAGCAGTTTCGAAGGACGGGGGAGTGAGACCCAGTACTTC.

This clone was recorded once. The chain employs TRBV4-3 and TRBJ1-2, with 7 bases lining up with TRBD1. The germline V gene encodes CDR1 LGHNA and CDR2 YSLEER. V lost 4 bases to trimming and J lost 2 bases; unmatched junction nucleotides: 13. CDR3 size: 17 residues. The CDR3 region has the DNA TGCGCCAGCAGCCCAAGATACGGTCCGGGACAGAACTATGGCTACACCTTC. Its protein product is CASSPRYGPGQNYGYTF.

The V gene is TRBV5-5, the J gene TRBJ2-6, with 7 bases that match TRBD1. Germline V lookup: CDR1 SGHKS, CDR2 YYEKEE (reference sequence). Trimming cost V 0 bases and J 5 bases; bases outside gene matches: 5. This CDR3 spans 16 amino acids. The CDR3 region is CASSLEGQARANVLTF. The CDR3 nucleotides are TGTGCCAGCAGCTTGGAAGGACAGGCAAGGGCCAACGTCCTGACTTTC. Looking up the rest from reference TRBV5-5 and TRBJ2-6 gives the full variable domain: DAGVTQSPTHLIKTRGQQVTLRCSPISGHKSVSWYQQVLGQGPQFIFQYYEKEERGRGNFPDRFSARQFPNYSSELNVNALLLGDSALYLCASSLEGQARANVLTFGAGSRLTVL.

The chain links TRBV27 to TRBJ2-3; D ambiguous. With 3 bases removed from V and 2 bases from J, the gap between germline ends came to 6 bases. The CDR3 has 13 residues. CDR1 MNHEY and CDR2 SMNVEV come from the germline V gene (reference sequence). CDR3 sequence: CASSFRHTDTQYF. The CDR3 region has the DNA TGTGCCAGCAGTTTTCGACACACAGATACGCAGTATTTT.

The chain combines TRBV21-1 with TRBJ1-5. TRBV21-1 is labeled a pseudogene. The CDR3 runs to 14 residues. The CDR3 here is CASILYSGDQPQHF. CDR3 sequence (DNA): TGTGCCAGCATCCTTTATTCGGGGGATCAGCCCCAGCATTTT.

This CDR3 reads CASRTSGIVGEQYF. CDR3 nucleotides: TGTGCCAGCAGAACTAGCGGGATTGTCGGGGAGCAGTACTTC. V and J are TRBV6-5 and TRBJ2-7, with 10 bases lining up with TRBD2. Losses at the gene ends were 6 bases for V and 7 bases for J; bases not matched to a gene: 9. Germline V gene lookup returns CDR1 MNHEY and CDR2 SVGAGI. CDR3 length: 14 residues.

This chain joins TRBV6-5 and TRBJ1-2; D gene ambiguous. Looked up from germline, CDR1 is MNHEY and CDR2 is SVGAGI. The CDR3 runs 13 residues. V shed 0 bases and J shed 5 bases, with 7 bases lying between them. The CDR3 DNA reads TGTGCCAGCAGTTACTCTCGGAGATATGGCTACACCTTC. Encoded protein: CASSYSRRYGYTF.

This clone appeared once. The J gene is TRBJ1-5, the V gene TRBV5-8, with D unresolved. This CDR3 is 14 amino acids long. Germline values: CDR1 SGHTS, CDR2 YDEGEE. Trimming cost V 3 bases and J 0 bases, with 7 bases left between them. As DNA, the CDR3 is TGTGCCAGCAGCTCGTATTATAGCAATCAGCCCCAGCATTTT. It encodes CASSSYYSNQPQHF.

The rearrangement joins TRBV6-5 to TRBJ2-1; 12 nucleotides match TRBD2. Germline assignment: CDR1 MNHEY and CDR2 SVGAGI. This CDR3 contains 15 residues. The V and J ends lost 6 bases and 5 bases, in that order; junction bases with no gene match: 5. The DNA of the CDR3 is TGTGCCAGCAGGTCAGGACTAGCGGGAAACAATGAGCAGTTCTTC. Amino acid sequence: CASRSGLAGNNEQFF.

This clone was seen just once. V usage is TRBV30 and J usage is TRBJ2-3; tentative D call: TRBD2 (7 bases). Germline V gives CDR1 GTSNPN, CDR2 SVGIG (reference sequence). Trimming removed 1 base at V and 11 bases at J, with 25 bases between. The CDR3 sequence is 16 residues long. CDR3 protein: CAWSGRRGGGLLGQYF. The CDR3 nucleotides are TGTGCCTGGAGTGGGAGGCGCGGCGGGGGCCTCCTGGGGCAGTATTTT.

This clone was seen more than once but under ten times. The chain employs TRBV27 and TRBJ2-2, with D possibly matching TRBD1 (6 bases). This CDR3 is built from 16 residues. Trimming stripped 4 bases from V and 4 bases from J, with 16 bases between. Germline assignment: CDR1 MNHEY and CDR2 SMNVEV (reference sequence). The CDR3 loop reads CASSSPGRGGTGELFF. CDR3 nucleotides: TGTGCCAGCAGTTCCCCCGGACGAGGGGGCACCGGGGAGCTGTTTTTT.

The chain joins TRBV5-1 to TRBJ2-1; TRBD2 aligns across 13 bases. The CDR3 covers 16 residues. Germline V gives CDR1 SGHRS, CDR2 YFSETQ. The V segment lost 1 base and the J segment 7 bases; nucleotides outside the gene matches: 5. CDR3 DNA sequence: TGCGCCAGCAGCTTGAGACTAGCGGGGGGTGGGAATGAGCAGTTCTTC. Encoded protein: CASSLRLAGGGNEQFF.

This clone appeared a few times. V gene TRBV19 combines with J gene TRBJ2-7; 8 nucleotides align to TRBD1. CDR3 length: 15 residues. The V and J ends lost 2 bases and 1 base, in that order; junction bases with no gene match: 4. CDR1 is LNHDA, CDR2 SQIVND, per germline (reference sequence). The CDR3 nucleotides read TGTGCCAGTAGTATACCAGGGGGCCAATCCTACGAGCAGTACTTC. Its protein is CASSIPGGQSYEQYF. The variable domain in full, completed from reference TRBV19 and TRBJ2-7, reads DGGITQSPKYLFRKEGQNVTLSCEQNLNHDAMYWYRQDPGQGLRLIYYSQIVNDFQKGDIAEGYSVSREKKESFPLTVTSAQKNPTAFYLCASSIPGGQSYEQYFGPGTRLTVT.

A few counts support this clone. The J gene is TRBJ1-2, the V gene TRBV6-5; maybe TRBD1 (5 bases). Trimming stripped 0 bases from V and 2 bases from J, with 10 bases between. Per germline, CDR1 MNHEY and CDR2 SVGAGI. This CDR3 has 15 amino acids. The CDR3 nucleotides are TGTGCCAGCAGTTACTCGTTCAAGGGGAACTATGGCTACACCTTC. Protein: CASSYSFKGNYGYTF.

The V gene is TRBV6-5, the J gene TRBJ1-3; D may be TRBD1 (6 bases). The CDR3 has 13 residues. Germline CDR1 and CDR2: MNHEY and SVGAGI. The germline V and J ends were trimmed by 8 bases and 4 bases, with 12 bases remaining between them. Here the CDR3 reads CASSRGSGNTIYF. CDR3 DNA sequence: TGTGCCAGCTCTAGGGGGTCCGGAAACACCATATATTTT.

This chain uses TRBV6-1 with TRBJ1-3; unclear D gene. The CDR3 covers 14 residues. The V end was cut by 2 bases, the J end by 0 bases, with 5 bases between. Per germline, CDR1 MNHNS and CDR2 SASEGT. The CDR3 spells CASSELSSGNTIYF. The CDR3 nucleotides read TGTGCCAGCAGTGAACTGAGCTCTGGAAACACCATATATTTT.

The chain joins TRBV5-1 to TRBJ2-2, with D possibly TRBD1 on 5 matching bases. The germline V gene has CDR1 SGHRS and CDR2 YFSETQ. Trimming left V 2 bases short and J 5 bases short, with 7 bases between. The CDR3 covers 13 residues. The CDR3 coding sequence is TGCGCCAGCAGCTTCGACAGTACCGGGGAGCTGTTTTTT. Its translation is CASSFDSTGELFF.

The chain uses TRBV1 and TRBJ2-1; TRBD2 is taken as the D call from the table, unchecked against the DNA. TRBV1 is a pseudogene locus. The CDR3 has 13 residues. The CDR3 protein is CTSHGIAGSEQFF. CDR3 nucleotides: TGCACCAGCCACGGGATAGCGGGAAGTGAGCAGTTCTTC.

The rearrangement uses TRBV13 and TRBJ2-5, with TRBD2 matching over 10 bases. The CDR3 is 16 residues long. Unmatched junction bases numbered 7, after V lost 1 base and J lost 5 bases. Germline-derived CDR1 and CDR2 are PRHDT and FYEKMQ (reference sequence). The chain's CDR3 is CASSLALAGSKETQYF. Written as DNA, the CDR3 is TGTGCCAGCAGCTTAGCACTAGCGGGAAGTAAGGAGACCCAGTACTTC.